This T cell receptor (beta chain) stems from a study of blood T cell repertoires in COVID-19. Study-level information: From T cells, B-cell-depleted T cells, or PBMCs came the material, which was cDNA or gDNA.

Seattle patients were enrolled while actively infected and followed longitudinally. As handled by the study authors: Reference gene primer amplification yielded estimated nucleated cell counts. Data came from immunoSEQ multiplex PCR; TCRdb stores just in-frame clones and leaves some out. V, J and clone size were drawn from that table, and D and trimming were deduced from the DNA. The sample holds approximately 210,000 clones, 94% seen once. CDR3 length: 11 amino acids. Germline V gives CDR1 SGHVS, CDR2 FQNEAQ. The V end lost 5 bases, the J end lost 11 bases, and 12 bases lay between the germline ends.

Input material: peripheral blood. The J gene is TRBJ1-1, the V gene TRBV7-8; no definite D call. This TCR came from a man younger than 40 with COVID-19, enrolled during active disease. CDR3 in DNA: TGTGCCAGCAGCCCTAGCCCTGGGGCTTTCTTT. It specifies CASSPSPGAFF.